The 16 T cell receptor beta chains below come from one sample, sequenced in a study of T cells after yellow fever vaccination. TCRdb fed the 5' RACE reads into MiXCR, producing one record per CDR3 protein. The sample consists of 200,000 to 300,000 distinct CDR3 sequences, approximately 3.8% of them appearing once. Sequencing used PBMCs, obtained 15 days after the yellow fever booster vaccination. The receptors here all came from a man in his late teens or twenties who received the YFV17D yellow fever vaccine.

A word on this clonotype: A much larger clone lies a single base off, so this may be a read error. The CDR3 region is CASSYTVGGETQYF. Written as DNA, the CDR3 is TGTGCCAGCAGTTATACGGTAGGTGGAGAGACCCAGTACTTC. The chain uses TRBV6-5 and TRBJ2-5; D is undetermined. The CDR3 sequence is 14 residues long. Trimming left V 3 bases short and J 4 bases short, with 12 bases between. Germline CDR1 MNHEY, CDR2 SVGAGI.

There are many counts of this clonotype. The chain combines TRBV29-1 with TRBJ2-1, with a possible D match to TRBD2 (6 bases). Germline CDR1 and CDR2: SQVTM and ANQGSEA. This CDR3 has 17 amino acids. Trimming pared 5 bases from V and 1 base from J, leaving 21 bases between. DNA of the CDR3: TGCAGCGTTTTCTTCCTAGCGCGGCAAAGGTCCTACAATGAGCAGTTCTTC. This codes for CSVFFLARQRSYNEQFF.

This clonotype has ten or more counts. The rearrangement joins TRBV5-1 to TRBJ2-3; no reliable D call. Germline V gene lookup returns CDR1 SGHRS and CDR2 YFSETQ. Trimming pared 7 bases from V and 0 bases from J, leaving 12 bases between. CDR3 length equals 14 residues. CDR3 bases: TGCGCCAGCGCCCCCCAAACTAGCACAGATACGCAGTATTTT. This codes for CASAPQTSTDTQYF.

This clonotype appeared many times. CDR3 residues: CASSQSIGQGEETQYF. The CDR3 DNA is TGCGCCAGCAGCCAATCCATCGGGCAGGGCGAGGAGACCCAGTACTTC. The rearrangement joins TRBV4-1 to TRBJ2-5; D may be TRBD1 (5 bases). There are 16 residues in the CDR3. The germline V and J ends were trimmed by 2 bases and 5 bases, with 18 bases remaining between them. In germline, CDR1 is MGHRA, CDR2 YSYEKL.

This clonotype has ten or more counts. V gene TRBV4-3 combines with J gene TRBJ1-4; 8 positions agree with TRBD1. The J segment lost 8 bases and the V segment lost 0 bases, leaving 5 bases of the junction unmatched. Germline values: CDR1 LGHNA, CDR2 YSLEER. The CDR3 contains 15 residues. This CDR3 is CASSQDGQGSEKLFF. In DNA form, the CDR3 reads TGCGCCAGCAGCCAAGATGGACAGGGAAGCGAAAAACTGTTTTTT.

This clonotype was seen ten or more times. CDR3 loop: CASSLEGTAGELFF. CDR3 in DNA: TGTGCCAGCAGCTTAGAGGGCACCGCCGGGGAGCTGTTTTTT. The chain employs TRBV11-3 and TRBJ2-2, with D uncertain. The V end was cut by 0 bases, the J end by 6 bases, with 8 bases between. This CDR3 is built from 14 residues. CDR1 is SGHNT and CDR2 is YENEEA in the germline V gene.

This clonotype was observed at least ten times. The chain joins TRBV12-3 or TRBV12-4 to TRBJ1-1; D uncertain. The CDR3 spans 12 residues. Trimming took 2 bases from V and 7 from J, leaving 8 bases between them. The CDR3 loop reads CASSLRRDEAFF. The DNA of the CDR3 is TGTGCCAGCAGTTTACGTAGGGATGAAGCTTTCTTT.

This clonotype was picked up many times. The chain's CDR3 is CASSRGGATDTQYF. DNA for the CDR3: TGTGCCAGCAGCCGCGGGGGAGCCACAGATACGCAGTATTTT. V and J are TRBV5-5 and TRBJ2-3; 7 bases line up with TRBD2. The CDR3 consists of 14 residues. Germline assignment: CDR1 SGHKS and CDR2 YYEKEE (reference sequence). After removal of 4 bases from V and 2 bases from J, the junction contained 4 bases not matched to a gene.

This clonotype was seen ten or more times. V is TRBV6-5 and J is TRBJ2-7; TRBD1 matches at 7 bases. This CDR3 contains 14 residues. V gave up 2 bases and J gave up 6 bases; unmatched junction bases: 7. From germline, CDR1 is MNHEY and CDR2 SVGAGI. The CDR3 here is CASSYTDRALEQYF. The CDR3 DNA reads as TGTGCCAGCAGTTACACTGACAGGGCCCTCGAGCAGTACTTC.

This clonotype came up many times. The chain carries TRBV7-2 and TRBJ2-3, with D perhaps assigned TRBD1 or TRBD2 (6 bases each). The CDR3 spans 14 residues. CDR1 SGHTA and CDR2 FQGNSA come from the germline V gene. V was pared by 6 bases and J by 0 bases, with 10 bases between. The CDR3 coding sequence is TGTGCCAGCAGAAGGGGGAGGAGCACAGATACGCAGTATTTT. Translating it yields CASRRGRSTDTQYF. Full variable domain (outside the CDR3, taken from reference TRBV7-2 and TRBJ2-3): GAGVSQSPSNKVTEKGKDVELRCDPISGHTALYWYRQSLGQGLEFLIYFQGNSAPDKSGLPSDRFSAERTGGSVSTLTIQRTQQEDSAVYLCASRRGRSTDTQYFGPGTRLTVL.

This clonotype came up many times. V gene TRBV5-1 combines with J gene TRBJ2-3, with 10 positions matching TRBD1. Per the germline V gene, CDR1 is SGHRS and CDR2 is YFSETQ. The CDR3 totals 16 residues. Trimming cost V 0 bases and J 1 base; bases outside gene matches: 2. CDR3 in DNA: TGCGCCAGCAGCTTGGCGACAGGGGGCGGCACAGATACGCAGTATTTT. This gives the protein CASSLATGGGTDTQYF.

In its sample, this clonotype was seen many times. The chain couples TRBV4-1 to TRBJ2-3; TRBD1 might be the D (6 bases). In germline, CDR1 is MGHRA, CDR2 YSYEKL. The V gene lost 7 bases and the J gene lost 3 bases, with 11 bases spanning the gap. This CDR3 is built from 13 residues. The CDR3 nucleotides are TGCGCCAGCACGGACAGACCTACAGATACGCAGTATTTT. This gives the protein CASTDRPTDTQYF.

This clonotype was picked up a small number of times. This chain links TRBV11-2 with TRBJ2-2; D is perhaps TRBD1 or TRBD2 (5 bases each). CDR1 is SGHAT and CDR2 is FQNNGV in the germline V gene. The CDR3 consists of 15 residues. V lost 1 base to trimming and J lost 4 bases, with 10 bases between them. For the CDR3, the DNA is TGTGCCAGCAGCTTAGTGGGACGATCCACCGGGGAGCTGTTTTTT. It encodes CASSLVGRSTGELFF.

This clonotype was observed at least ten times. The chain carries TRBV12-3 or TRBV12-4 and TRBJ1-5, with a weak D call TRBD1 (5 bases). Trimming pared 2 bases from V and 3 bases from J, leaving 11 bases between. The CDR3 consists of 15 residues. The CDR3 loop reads CASSLRQGPNQPQHF. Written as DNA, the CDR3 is TGTGCCAGCAGTTTACGGCAGGGTCCCAATCAGCCCCAGCATTTT.

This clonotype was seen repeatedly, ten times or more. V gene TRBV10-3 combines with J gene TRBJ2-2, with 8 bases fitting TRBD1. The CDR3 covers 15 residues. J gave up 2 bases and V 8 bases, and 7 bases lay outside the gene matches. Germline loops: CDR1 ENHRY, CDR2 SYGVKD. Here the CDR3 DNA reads TGTGCCATCCCTGGACAGGGCGTAAACACCGGGGAGCTGTTTTTT. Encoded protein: CAIPGQGVNTGELFF.

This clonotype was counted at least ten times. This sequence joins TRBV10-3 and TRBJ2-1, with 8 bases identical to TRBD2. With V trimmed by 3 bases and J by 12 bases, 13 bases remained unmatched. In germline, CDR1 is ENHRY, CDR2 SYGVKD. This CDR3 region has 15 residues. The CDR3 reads CAISEGGAGAGGQFF. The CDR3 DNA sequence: TGTGCCATCAGTGAAGGAGGAGCGGGGGCCGGTGGGCAGTTCTTC.